The 23 T cell receptor beta chains reported below all come from one sample, sequenced in a study of CXCR3-negative and CXCR3-positive naive CD8 T cells. Whole-study results and caveats: Hydrophobicity was higher for TRB CDR3s found in CXCR3-positive naive cells than in CXCR3-negative naive cells.

These TCRs are of unknown antigen specificity. Each TRB cDNA library was prepared by 5' RACE (with UMI labels). TCRdb re-analyzed the 5' RACE reads; it lists each CDR3 protein once, without DNA. This repertoire includes nearly 110,000 distinct CDR3 sequences. The sequencing sample was made of naive CXCR3+ CD8+ T cells from blood. The subset: CD45RO-CCR7+CD27+CD95- naive CD8+ T cells expressing CXCR3 (TNR3+). The receptors were sampled from a human donor in good health. Some clones in this sample may be carry-over from other donors' samples.

The chain recombines TRBV4-1 with TRBJ1-3. Germline values: CDR1 MGHRA, CDR2 YSYEKL. CDR3 size: 15 residues. This CDR3 reads CASSQDLAAGNTIYF.

V gene TRBV18 combines with J gene TRBJ2-1; the TRBD1 assignment by TCRdb is unverifiable without DNA. This CDR3 has 13 residues. Germline lookup yields CDR1 KGHSH and CDR2 LQKENI. CDR3 residues: CASSAPSQNEQFF. The full variable domain, completed using reference TRBV18 and TRBJ2-1, is NAGVMQNPRHLVRRRGQEARLRCSPMKGHSHVYWYRQLPEEGLKFMVYLQKENIIDESGMPKERFSAEFPKEGPSILRIQQVVRGDSAAYFCASSAPSQNEQFFGPGTRLTVL.

The chain links TRBV19 to TRBJ2-7; TCRdb gives TRBD1 as the D gene, but with no DNA this cannot be confirmed. Germline CDR1 and CDR2: LNHDA and SQIVND (reference sequence). The CDR3 spans 15 residues. CDR3 sequence reads: CASSYRDSSTYEQYF.

The rearrangement joins TRBV5-6 to TRBJ2-7; TCRdb's D call of TRBD1 is untestable without DNA. Germline loops: CDR1 SGHDT, CDR2 YYEEEE. CDR3 length: 15 residues. The CDR3 is CASSSSGTGSYEQYF.

The chain uses TRBV3-1 and TRBJ1-3; there is no DNA to check the TCRdb D call of TRBD1. CDR1 and CDR2 (germline): LGHDT, YNNKEL (reference sequence). The CDR3 loop spans 20 amino acids. The CDR3 reads CASSQPPTGRPGLSGNTIYF.

V and J are TRBV5-1 and TRBJ2-7. Germline V gene sequence: CDR1 SGHRS, CDR2 YFSETQ. There are 14 residues in the CDR3. The CDR3 spells CASSLDGIAYEQYF.

This chain uses TRBV12-5 with TRBJ1-1; the TCRdb D gene call, TRBD1, has no DNA to confirm it. The CDR3 loop spans 15 amino acids. Germline V gene lookup returns CDR1 LGHNT and CDR2 FRNRAP. CDR3 sequence reads: CASGLPGHPNTEAFF.

The J gene is TRBJ2-1, the V gene TRBV10-1. The V gene's germline CDR1 is WNHNN and CDR2 SYGVQD (reference sequence). This CDR3 has 15 residues. CDR3 region: CASSEYRPKIDEQFF.

The chain combines TRBV7-9 with TRBJ2-2; absent DNA, TCRdb's TRBD2 call cannot be checked. CDR3 length equals 15 residues. Germline loops: CDR1 SEHNR, CDR2 FQNEAQ (reference sequence). The CDR3 loop is CASSLEEGWTGELFF.

The V call is TRBV19, the J call TRBJ2-3; absent DNA, TCRdb's TRBD1 call cannot be checked. The V gene's germline CDR1 is LNHDA and CDR2 SQIVND (reference sequence). CDR3 length: 19 amino acids. The CDR3: CASSILKNALRGYTDTQYF.

The V and J genes are TRBV6-2 or TRBV6-3 and TRBJ2-7; no DNA is available, so the TRBD1 call from TCRdb remains unchecked. Germline CDR1 MNHEY, CDR2 SVGEGT. The CDR3 has 13 amino acids. The CDR3 spells CASRADGAYEQYF.

The chain couples TRBV7-9 to TRBJ1-2; the TCRdb D gene call, TRBD1, has no DNA to confirm it. The CDR3 covers 11 residues. Per germline, CDR1 SEHNR and CDR2 FQNEAQ (reference sequence). CDR3 region: CASHRGYGYTF.

The chain uses TRBV5-1 and TRBJ1-1; TCRdb indicates TRBD1, and absent DNA this call remains unverified. CDR3 size: 15 residues. The V gene's germline CDR1 is SGHRS and CDR2 YFSETQ. The CDR3 protein is CASSLAGQGGTEAFF.

V gene TRBV28 combines with J gene TRBJ2-6. The germline V gene encodes CDR1 MDHEN and CDR2 SYDVKM. The CDR3 contains 14 residues. CDR3 residues: CANSSNSGANVLTF.

V is TRBV12-3 or TRBV12-4 and J is TRBJ1-1; TCRdb indicates TRBD1, and absent DNA this call remains unverified. There are 17 residues in the CDR3. The CDR3: CASTLFSPGTSNTEAFF.

The genes are TRBV5-5 and TRBJ2-7; TCRdb returns TRBD1, unconfirmable since there is no DNA. The germline gives CDR1 SGHKS, CDR2 YYEKEE (reference sequence). This CDR3 comprises 14 residues. The CDR3 protein is CASSFGGSLNEQYF.

V gene TRBV11-2 combines with J gene TRBJ2-1; TCRdb proposes TRBD2, but this gene call is untestable without DNA. Germline CDR1 and CDR2: SGHAT and FQNNGV. The CDR3 covers 16 residues. Here the CDR3 reads CASSLVTLAGRNEQFF.

The genes are TRBV4-3 and TRBJ2-5. Per the germline V gene, CDR1 is LGHNA and CDR2 is YSLEER. The CDR3 has 15 residues. The CDR3 sequence: CASSPYRGGVETQYF.

The chain employs TRBV29-1 and TRBJ2-7; TCRdb picks TRBD1, but there is no DNA to check that call. The V gene's germline CDR1 is SQVTM and CDR2 ANQGSEA. The CDR3 runs 12 residues. The chain's CDR3 is CSVVDGNYEQYF.

This chain links TRBV11-3 with TRBJ2-1; lacking DNA, the TRBD2 call made by TCRdb goes unchecked. The CDR3 spans 12 residues. Per the germline V gene, CDR1 is SGHNT and CDR2 is YENEEA. CDR3 sequence: CASSLTEGEQFF.

V and J are TRBV29-1 and TRBJ1-1; TCRdb proposes TRBD1, but this gene call is untestable without DNA. CDR1 is SQVTM and CDR2 is ANQGSEA in the germline V gene. CDR3 length: 11 amino acids. CDR3 loop: CSGQGYTEAFF.

The rearrangement joins TRBV19 to TRBJ1-1. The CDR3 loop spans 12 amino acids. The germline gives CDR1 LNHDA, CDR2 SQIVND (reference sequence). The CDR3 loop is CASRQTVSEAFF.

The genes are TRBV12-3 or TRBV12-4 and TRBJ1-5; TCRdb's D gene call, TRBD1, goes unchecked for lack of DNA. This CDR3 comprises 15 residues. The CDR3 reads CASSPPGQVNQPQHF.